The sequence of this T cell receptor beta chain was determined in a study of T-cell memory formation after mild COVID-19. Background on the study: The two donors had largely donor-specific TCR clusters. Study-level results: Among clones contracting day 15 to 85, CD4/CD8 was balanced, whereas later expanders leaned CD4+. Some clones that responded turned up in pre-infection memory, which suggests that cross-reactive memory joined in.

This clonotype was seen more than once but under ten times. The antigen is unknown. V lost 4 bases and J 4 bases, leaving 17 bases between the germline ends. The CDR3 loop spans 16 amino acids. Germline V CDR1 and CDR2: SGHKS, YYEKEE (reference sequence). TCRdb reprocessed the 5' RACE reads via MiXCR and lists one record per CDR3 protein. This sample carries hundreds of thousands of distinct CDR3 sequences, about a sixth of them seen once, and the ten largest clones take around 12%. Material: PBMCs or a T cell subset sorted from them (not recorded which). The V call is TRBV5-5, the J call TRBJ2-2, with D perhaps TRBD1 (6 bases). This clonotype was obtained from an adult woman who had mild COVID-19 (a few samples of this study predate the infection). Cell type and time point are not known. The CDR3 DNA is TGTGCCAGCAGCCCAGGGATAAGGGGGTCCACCGGGGAGCTGTTTTTT. Its protein product is CASSPGIRGSTGELFF.